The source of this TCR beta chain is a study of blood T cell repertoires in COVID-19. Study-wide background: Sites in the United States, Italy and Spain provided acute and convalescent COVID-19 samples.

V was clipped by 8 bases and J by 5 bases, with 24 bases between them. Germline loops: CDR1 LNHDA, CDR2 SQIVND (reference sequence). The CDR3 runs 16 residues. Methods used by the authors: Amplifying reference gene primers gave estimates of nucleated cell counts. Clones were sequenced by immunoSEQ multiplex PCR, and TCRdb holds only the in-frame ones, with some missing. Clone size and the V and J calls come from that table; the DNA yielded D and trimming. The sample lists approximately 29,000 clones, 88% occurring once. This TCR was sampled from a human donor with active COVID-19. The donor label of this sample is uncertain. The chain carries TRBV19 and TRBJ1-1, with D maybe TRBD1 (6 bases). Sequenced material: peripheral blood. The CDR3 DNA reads TGTGCCAGTGAAGTGTCGTTGTTAAGGGGGAGTACTGAAGCTTTCTTT. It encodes CASEVSLLRGSTEAFF.